The 32 T cell receptor beta chains reported below all come from one sample, sequenced in a study of shared clonotypes between healthy human individuals. The data were produced by immunoSEQ multiplex PCR, yet TCRdb's version contains in-frame clones alone and is incomplete. This sample has fewer than 550,000 clones; roughly 85% occur once, and the top ten carry around an eighth. Input material: PBMCs. All receptors derive from a woman aged 40 to 50 in good health. Some clones in this sample may be carry-over from other donors' samples.

The chain couples TRBV29-1 to TRBJ1-1; 8 nucleotides agree with TRBD1. J gave up 4 bases and V 7 bases, and 14 bases lay outside the gene matches. This CDR3 comprises 15 residues. The germline CDR1 and CDR2 sequences are SQVTM and ANQGSEA. This CDR3 is CSAPAQGALGTEAFF. The CDR3 DNA reads as TGCAGCGCCCCCGCCCAGGGGGCCTTGGGCACTGAAGCTTTCTTT.

This clone was seen once. V and J are TRBV13 and TRBJ2-1; 7 bases match TRBD2. The CDR3 extends over 17 amino acids. Trimming cost V 5 bases and J 7 bases; bases outside gene matches: 17. Per germline, CDR1 PRHDT and CDR2 FYEKMQ (reference sequence). CDR3 amino acids: CASSPPLAVTTGNEQFF. The CDR3, as DNA: TGTGCCAGCAGCCCACCCCTAGCGGTCACGACGGGGAATGAGCAGTTCTTC.

This clone was found once. The chain employs TRBV7-9 and TRBJ1-3, with TRBD1 as a possible D gene (5 bases). With 1 base removed from V and 0 bases from J, the gap between germline ends came to 13 bases. The CDR3 is made up of 17 amino acids. CDR1 is SEHNR and CDR2 is FQNEAQ in the germline V gene (reference sequence). In nucleotides, the CDR3 is TGTGCCAGCAGCTTAGGGACATCTGGAATCTCTGGAAACACCATATATTTT. It yields the protein CASSLGTSGISGNTIYF.

On this clone itself: It may be a read error: a sequence one base away is much more abundant. The chain carries TRBV27 and TRBJ2-2; D call uncertain. Trimming pared 4 bases from V and 2 bases from J, leaving 5 bases between. The CDR3 spans 13 residues. The germline V gene encodes CDR1 MNHEY and CDR2 SMNVEV (reference sequence). CDR3 amino acids: CASSYRNTGELFF. The CDR3 nucleotides read TGTGCCAGCAGTTACAGAAACACCGGGGAGCTGTTTTTT.

CDR3 in DNA: TGTGCCAGCAGCTTGGGACTTAATTCACCCCTCCACTTT. This translates into CASSLGLNSPLHF. The chain employs TRBV7-2 and TRBJ1-6; tentatively, D is TRBD1 (5 bases). This CDR3 contains 13 residues. CDR1 and CDR2 (germline): SGHTA, FQGNSA. The ends were cut back, 3 bases at V and 6 bases at J, with 6 bases in the middle.

The CDR3 spells CASTQTGQETQYF. CDR3 DNA: TGTGCCAGCACCCAGACCGGCCAAGAGACCCAGTACTTC. The gene calls are TRBV2 and TRBJ2-5; D gene uncertain. The CDR3 sequence is 13 residues long. The V and J ends lost 7 bases and 1 base respectively, with 10 bases between them. The germline V gene encodes CDR1 SNHLY and CDR2 FYNNEI.

The chain links TRBV6-1 to TRBJ2-7; D remains unclear. In germline, CDR1 is MNHNS, CDR2 SASEGT. The CDR3 is 13 residues long. Trimming left V 4 bases short and J 2 bases short, with 9 bases between. The CDR3 region is CASSGSEPYEQYF. DNA for the CDR3: TGTGCCAGCAGTGGGTCAGAGCCCTACGAGCAGTACTTC.

The chain combines TRBV5-1 with TRBJ2-1, with 14 bases that match TRBD2. J gave up 7 bases and V 4 bases, and 7 bases lay outside the gene matches. CDR3 length: 16 amino acids. Looked up from germline, CDR1 is SGHRS and CDR2 is YFSETQ. CDR3 sequence: CASSLGTSGSRNEQFF. CDR3 sequence (DNA): TGCGCCAGCAGCCTCGGGACTAGCGGGAGTAGAAATGAGCAGTTCTTC. Supplemented by reference TRBV5-1 and TRBJ2-1, the full variable domain reads KAGVTQTPRYLIKTRGQQVTLSCSPISGHRSVSWYQQTPGQGLQFLFEYFSETQRNKGNFPGRFSGRQFSNSRSEMNVSTLELGDSALYLCASSLGTSGSRNEQFFGPGTRLTVL.

A word on this clone: Only one base separates this from a far larger clonotype, so it likely reflects a read error. The chain links TRBV7-2 to TRBJ2-7; D remains unclear. Germline V gene lookup returns CDR1 SGHTA and CDR2 FQGNSA. The CDR3 extends over 16 amino acids. For the CDR3, the DNA is TGTGCCAACAGCTTAATTTCGGGCGGCCCTTTTTACGAGCAGTACTTC. It is translated as CANSLISGGPFYEQYF. The full variable domain, rest sourced from reference TRBV7-2 and TRBJ2-7, is GAGVSQSPSNKVTEKGKDVELRCDPISGHTALYWYRQSLGQGLEFLIYFQGNSAPDKSGLPSDRFSAERTGGSVSTLTIQRTQQEDSAVYLCANSLISGGPFYEQYFGPGTRLTVT.

The chain recombines TRBV5-1 with TRBJ2-5; 7 bases align to TRBD2. Unmatched junction bases numbered 7, after V lost 0 bases and J lost 5 bases. Germline V gene data show CDR1 as SGHRS and CDR2 as YFSETQ. This CDR3 spans 15 amino acids. CDR3 bases: TGCGCCAGCAGCTTGGCATCGGGAGGTCAGGAGACCCAGTACTTC. This encodes CASSLASGGQETQYF.

Comments on this clone: The same CDR3 arises from other DNA sequences in this sample as well. The chain is built from TRBV18 and TRBJ1-1; 7 nucleotides align to TRBD1. Germline CDR1 reads KGHSH; CDR2 reads LQKENI. With 3 bases clipped from V and 1 base from J, the junction kept 2 bases outside the gene matches. The CDR3 has 14 amino acids. CDR3 protein: CASSPGQQNTEAFF. In DNA form, the CDR3 reads TGTGCCAGCTCACCGGGACAGCAGAACACTGAAGCTTTCTTT.

The rearrangement joins TRBV5-1 to TRBJ2-1; D remains ambiguous. The CDR3 contains 13 residues. CDR1 and CDR2 (germline): SGHRS, YFSETQ. V dropped 4 bases and J dropped 6 bases, with 11 bases sitting between them. The CDR3 sequence is CASSALPVNEQFF. The CDR3 DNA sequence: TGCGCCAGCAGCGCGCTGCCGGTCAATGAGCAGTTCTTC.

The gene calls are TRBV28 and TRBJ2-7; 12 bases align to TRBD2. Germline trimming cut 4 bases from V and 0 bases from J; bases unmatched to any gene: 7. There are 17 residues in the CDR3. CDR1 and CDR2 from the germline V gene are MDHEN and SYDVKM. The CDR3 DNA follows: TGTGCCAGCAGTTCACCGGCGACTAGCGGGAGCTCCTACGAGCAGTACTTC. It translates to CASSSPATSGSSYEQYF.

The rearrangement links TRBV7-9 to TRBJ2-7; possibly TRBD2 for D (5 bases). The CDR3 sequence is 13 residues long. Germline V gene data show CDR1 as SEHNR and CDR2 as FQNEAQ (reference sequence). V was cut by 2 bases and J by 5 bases, with 10 bases left in between. The CDR3 DNA follows: TGTGCCAGCAGCTTATCCGGGGTAAACGAGCAGTACTTC. It translates to CASSLSGVNEQYF.

A few counts support this clone. The J gene is TRBJ1-2, the V gene TRBV14; possibly TRBD1 for D (5 bases). The length of the CDR3 is 15 residues. V was shortened by 0 bases and J by 4 bases, with 12 bases between the two germline ends. The V gene's germline CDR1 is SGHDN and CDR2 FVKESK. As DNA, the CDR3 is TGTGCCAGCAGCCAAGATCGGGGCCCCAGCTATGGCTACACCTTC. The encoded protein is CASSQDRGPSYGYTF.

The genes are TRBV9 and TRBJ2-1, with D possibly TRBD1 on 6 matching bases. CDR1 and CDR2 (germline): SGDLS, YYNGEE. The CDR3 is 15 residues long. The V end lost 0 bases, the J end lost 1 base, and 8 bases lay between the germline ends. For the CDR3, the DNA is TGTGCCAGCAGCGTAGCAGGACAGTCCTACAATGAGCAGTTCTTC. Residues: CASSVAGQSYNEQFF.

The rearrangement links TRBV5-5 to TRBJ1-1; D not certain. Trimming removed 1 base from V and 6 bases from J, with 7 bases in between. This CDR3 spans 12 amino acids. The germline V gene encodes CDR1 SGHKS and CDR2 YYEKEE (reference sequence). In nucleotides, the CDR3 is TGTGCCAGCAGCTTGAGGCAGTCTGAAGCTTTCTTT. Translating gives CASSLRQSEAFF. Based on the CDR3 plus reference TRBV5-5 and TRBJ1-1, the full variable domain is DAGVTQSPTHLIKTRGQQVTLRCSPISGHKSVSWYQQVLGQGPQFIFQYYEKEERGRGNFPDRFSARQFPNYSSELNVNALLLGDSALYLCASSLRQSEAFFGQGTRLTVV.

The V gene is TRBV6-1, the J gene TRBJ2-7, with D unresolved. Looked up from germline, CDR1 is MNHNS and CDR2 is SASEGT. This CDR3 has 12 residues. The V gene lost 7 bases and the J gene lost 0 bases, with 7 bases spanning the gap. This CDR3 reads CASTSSSYEQYF. DNA for the CDR3: TGTGCCAGCACTTCGAGCTCCTACGAGCAGTACTTC.

The chain employs TRBV6-5 and TRBJ1-6; the D is unclear. The V and J ends lost 2 bases and 6 bases respectively, with 11 bases between them. Germline CDR1 is MNHEY and CDR2 is SVGAGI. This CDR3 has 15 amino acids. CDR3 bases: TGTGCCAGCAGTTACAGTGGCAGGTTTAATTCACCCCTCCACTTT. Protein sequence: CASSYSGRFNSPLHF.

The rearrangement joins TRBV5-1 to TRBJ2-6; tentative D call: TRBD2 (6 bases). V was cut by 2 bases and J by 0 bases, with 12 bases left in between. The CDR3 contains 17 residues. Germline V lookup: CDR1 SGHRS, CDR2 YFSETQ. In DNA form, the CDR3 reads TGCGCCAGCAGCTTAGGGGACTCCAGCTCTGGGGCCAACGTCCTGACTTTC. This encodes CASSLGDSSSGANVLTF.

V gene TRBV9 combines with J gene TRBJ2-1; 9 positions match TRBD1. V was clipped by 3 bases and J by 4 bases; unmatched bases: 5. Germline loops: CDR1 SGDLS, CDR2 YYNGEE. The CDR3 totals 15 residues. The CDR3 here is CASSETGGEYNEQFF. The DNA for the CDR3 is TGTGCCAGCAGCGAAACAGGGGGCGAGTACAATGAGCAGTTCTTC.

This clone was observed a single time. Written as DNA, the CDR3 is TGTGCCAGCGTGACCTCCTTACAGGGGGCGGGCGAGCAGTACTTC. Translated: CASVTSLQGAGEQYF. The chain uses TRBV2 and TRBJ2-7; TRBD1 aligns across 9 bases. Looked up from germline, CDR1 is SNHLY and CDR2 is FYNNEI. V gave up 8 bases and J gave up 6 bases; unmatched junction bases: 14. There are 15 residues in the CDR3.

The DNA for the CDR3 is TGTGCCAGCAGCTCCGTTCTAGCGGGATACAATGAGCAGTTCTTC. It yields the protein CASSSVLAGYNEQFF. V usage is TRBV11-2 and J usage is TRBJ2-1; 9 positions match TRBD2. The germline V gene has CDR1 SGHAT and CDR2 FQNNGV. Trimming cost V 4 bases and J 4 bases; bases outside gene matches: 5. The length of the CDR3 is 15 residues.

This rearrangement joins TRBV9 to TRBJ2-1; TRBD2 matches 7 bases. Germline V gives CDR1 SGDLS, CDR2 YYNGEE. V shed 4 bases and J 8 bases; nucleotides not matched to a gene: 9. The CDR3 spans 14 residues. CDR3 sequence reads: CASSLRGGTDEQFF. In DNA, the CDR3 is TGTGCCAGCAGCCTTCGGGGAGGGACCGATGAGCAGTTCTTC. The full variable domain, its missing parts supplied by reference TRBV9 and TRBJ2-1, is DSGVTQTPKHLITATGQRVTLRCSPRSGDLSVYWYQQSLDQGLQFLIQYYNGEERAKGNILERFSAQQFPDLHSELNLSSLELGDSALYFCASSLRGGTDEQFFGPGTRLTVL.

This chain links TRBV5-4 with TRBJ1-3; TRBD1 aligns across 7 bases. The germline CDR1 and CDR2 sequences are SGHNT and YYREEE (reference sequence). Trimming cost V 4 bases and J 0 bases; bases outside gene matches: 10. The CDR3 has 17 amino acids. The CDR3 DNA is TGTGCCAGCAGCCACGCCGGGACAGTGAGCTCTGGAAACACCATATATTTT. This codes for CASSHAGTVSSGNTIYF.

The chain links TRBV5-1 to TRBJ2-7; TRBD1 matches 7 bases. Germline lookup yields CDR1 SGHRS and CDR2 YFSETQ. V dropped 9 bases and J dropped 1; count of bases not matched to a gene: 7. The CDR3 is 13 residues long. The chain's CDR3 is CATRQGDSYEQYF. Written as DNA, the CDR3 is TGCGCCACAAGACAGGGAGATTCCTACGAGCAGTACTTC.

This chain connects TRBV21-1 to TRBJ2-2; TRBD2, as called in the table, went unchecked against the DNA. TRBV21-1 is annotated as a pseudogene. This CDR3 spans 18 amino acids. The DNA of the CDR3 is TGTGCCAGCAGCAAAGTTCCTAGCGGGAGCCCGAACACCGGGGAGCTGTTTTTT. This translates into CASSKVPSGSPNTGELFF.

The chain is built from TRBV30 and TRBJ2-2; 8 bases are a match to TRBD2. The germline V gene encodes CDR1 GTSNPN and CDR2 SVGIG (reference sequence). After removal of 5 bases from V and 3 bases from J, the junction contained 8 bases not matched to a gene. The length of the CDR3 is 15 residues. This chain's CDR3 is CAWASGRLDTGELFF. CDR3 coding DNA: TGTGCCTGGGCCAGCGGGAGATTGGACACCGGGGAGCTGTTTTTT.

V gene TRBV5-5 combines with J gene TRBJ1-2; no definite D call. Looked up from germline, CDR1 is SGHKS and CDR2 is YYEKEE (reference sequence). The CDR3 contains 14 residues. The V and J ends lost 1 base and 2 bases respectively, with 9 bases between them. CDR3 nucleotide sequence: TGTGCCAGCAGCTTGTATTACGGGAACTATGGCTACACCTTC. Residues: CASSLYYGNYGYTF.

V gene TRBV7-6 combines with J gene TRBJ2-2, with 12 positions matching TRBD2. The CDR3 sequence is 16 residues long. Germline values: CDR1 SGHVS, CDR2 FNYEAQ. V dropped 4 bases and J dropped 3; count of bases not matched to a gene: 3. This CDR3 reads CASSYRLAGDTGELFF. The CDR3 nucleotides read TGTGCCAGCAGCTACCGACTAGCGGGAGACACCGGGGAGCTGTTTTTT.

At least ten counts were recorded for this clone. The rearrangement uses TRBV2 and TRBJ1-5, with D hard to call. Per germline, CDR1 SNHLY and CDR2 FYNNEI. The CDR3 loop spans 13 amino acids. Trimming removed 6 bases at V and 2 bases at J, with 8 bases between. CDR3 nucleotide sequence: TGTGCCAGCAGCGCGGAAGGCAATCAGCCCCAGCATTTT. This gives the protein CASSAEGNQPQHF.

This rearrangement joins TRBV30 to TRBJ2-1; no firm D call. Germline V gives CDR1 GTSNPN, CDR2 SVGIG (reference sequence). The CDR3 loop spans 11 amino acids. The V gene lost 1 base and the J gene lost 7 bases, with 5 bases spanning the gap. For the CDR3, the DNA is TGTGCCTGGAGTGGGAGTAATGAGCAGTTCTTC. Translated, it gives CAWSGSNEQFF.